The 17 T cell receptor beta chains in this list originate from one sample, sequenced in a study of cytomegalovirus exposure and HLA in healthy donors. A multiplex PCR was run with 60 Vbeta primers and 13 Jbeta primers. Only in-frame clones appear in the TCRdb table, and some are missing; sequencing was by immunoSEQ multiplex PCR. In the table there are 120,000 to 150,000 clones, over 75% of which are singletons. Sequenced sample: PBMCs. These receptors came from a woman aged 45-65 years in good health and CMV-seropositive.

V gene TRBV4-1 combines with J gene TRBJ2-1; 7 bases align to TRBD1. CDR3 length: 16 residues. The germline CDR1 and CDR2 sequences are MGHRA and YSYEKL. After removal of 1 base from V and 5 bases from J, the junction contained 8 bases not matched to a gene. The CDR3 here is CASSQGSTGFNNEQFF. The DNA of the CDR3 is TGCGCCAGCAGCCAAGGTTCGACAGGGTTCAACAATGAGCAGTTCTTC.

The gene calls are TRBV30 and TRBJ2-7; TRBD2 matches 10 bases. This CDR3 comprises 12 residues. Germline trimming cut 8 bases from V and 2 bases from J; bases unmatched to any gene: 3. Germline assignment: CDR1 GTSNPN and CDR2 SVGIG (reference sequence). The CDR3 region is CAVAGGPYEQYF. CDR3 nucleotide sequence: TGTGCCGTAGCGGGGGGTCCCTACGAGCAGTACTTC.

The chain recombines TRBV18 with TRBJ1-2; possible D gene TRBD1, 5 bases. This CDR3 contains 13 residues. V lost 6 bases, J lost 7 bases, and 15 bases lay in between. Per germline, CDR1 KGHSH and CDR2 LQKENI. The CDR3 nucleotides are TGTGCCAGCTCGCCCACAGGTTTCGGTGGCTACACCTTC. Protein: CASSPTGFGGYTF.

V gene TRBV19 combines with J gene TRBJ1-6; D remains unclear. The length of the CDR3 is 16 residues. V was clipped by 6 bases and J by 2 bases, with 14 bases between them. CDR1 is LNHDA and CDR2 is SQIVND in the germline V gene (reference sequence). The CDR3 DNA sequence: TGTGCCAGTAGGCCCCTCGGAGGAGCCTATAATTCACCCCTCCACTTT. Translated: CASRPLGGAYNSPLHF.

This clone has more than one count but fewer than ten. The chain carries TRBV5-1 and TRBJ2-3, with D tentatively TRBD2 (5 bases). Trimming left V 4 bases short and J 2 bases short, with 20 bases between. This CDR3 is 17 amino acids long. Germline CDR1 reads SGHRS; CDR2 reads YFSETQ. The CDR3 DNA reads TGCGCCAGCAGCCTGTACCCACTAGAGCAGATCACAGATACGCAGTATTTT. As protein: CASSLYPLEQITDTQYF.

This sequence joins TRBV5-1 and TRBJ2-7, with 9 positions matching TRBD1. The CDR3 is made up of 15 amino acids. Trimming took 0 bases from V and 7 from J; bases not matched to a gene: 8. Germline lookup yields CDR1 SGHRS and CDR2 YFSETQ. CDR3 residues: CASSLEAQGAGEQYF. CDR3 coding DNA: TGCGCCAGCAGCTTGGAAGCACAGGGGGCGGGGGAGCAGTACTTC.

The chain is built from TRBV7-9 and TRBJ2-5; D is perhaps TRBD2 (6 bases). The V end was cut by 3 bases, the J end by 4 bases, with 12 bases between. The CDR3 runs to 14 residues. CDR1 is SEHNR and CDR2 is FQNEAQ in the germline V gene (reference sequence). The CDR3 loop reads CASSFGRGAETQYF. CDR3 bases: TGTGCCAGCAGCTTCGGGCGGGGCGCAGAGACCCAGTACTTC.

The chain joins TRBV2 to TRBJ1-5; TRBD1 might be the D (5 bases). Germline-derived CDR1 and CDR2 are SNHLY and FYNNEI. Trimming removed 4 bases from V and 0 bases from J, with 10 bases in between. The CDR3 extends over 15 amino acids. The CDR3 protein is CASSGAGSSNQPQHF. The CDR3 DNA sequence: TGTGCCAGCAGTGGGGCAGGGTCTAGCAATCAGCCCCAGCATTTT.

This chain joins TRBV5-1 and TRBJ1-1; weak D call: TRBD1 (5 bases). Germline values: CDR1 SGHRS, CDR2 YFSETQ. The CDR3 is made up of 14 amino acids. The V end was cut by 4 bases, the J end by 5 bases, with 15 bases between. CDR3: CASSQRVEGTEAFF. In DNA, the CDR3 is TGCGCCAGCAGCCAAAGGGTGGAGGGGACTGAAGCTTTCTTT.

The chain combines TRBV5-1 with TRBJ2-5, with 10 bases identical to TRBD1. Trimming cost V 5 bases and J 2 bases; bases outside gene matches: 9. Per the germline V gene, CDR1 is SGHRS and CDR2 is YFSETQ. The CDR3 loop spans 16 amino acids. Written as DNA, the CDR3 is TGCGCCAGCAGTCGAATTGGGACAGGGGCGCAAGAGACCCAGTACTTC. It is translated as CASSRIGTGAQETQYF.

This clone appeared a few times. The chain employs TRBV18 and TRBJ2-3; 12 bases fit TRBD2. Per the germline V gene, CDR1 is KGHSH and CDR2 is LQKENI. There are 17 residues in the CDR3. With 3 bases clipped from V and 4 bases from J, the junction kept 8 bases outside the gene matches. The CDR3 loop is CASSPRASGGAADTQYF. The CDR3 coding sequence is TGTGCCAGCTCACCGAGGGCTAGCGGGGGGGCCGCAGATACGCAGTATTTT.

The chain carries TRBV11-1 and TRBJ1-4, with 7 nucleotides matching TRBD1. With V trimmed by 5 bases and J by 8 bases, 11 bases remained unmatched. Germline V gene lookup returns CDR1 SGHAT and CDR2 FQDESV (reference sequence). The CDR3 totals 15 residues. The CDR3 spells CASSRTGDGEEKLFF. As DNA, the CDR3 is TGTGCCAGCAGCAGAACAGGGGATGGAGAGGAAAAACTGTTTTTT.

V gene TRBV30 combines with J gene TRBJ1-5, with D possibly matching TRBD1 (6 bases). The germline V gene encodes CDR1 GTSNPN and CDR2 SVGIG (reference sequence). Trimming pared 0 bases from V and 5 bases from J, leaving 8 bases between. The CDR3 has 13 amino acids. CDR3 amino acids: CAWSVQGDQPQHF. DNA for the CDR3: TGTGCCTGGAGTGTACAGGGTGATCAGCCCCAGCATTTT.

A few counts support this clone. The V gene is TRBV7-3, the J gene TRBJ2-5, with 9 bases fitting TRBD2. The germline V gene has CDR1 SGHTA and CDR2 FQGTGA. The CDR3 has 15 amino acids. The J segment lost 4 bases and the V segment lost 1 base, leaving 4 bases of the junction unmatched. The CDR3 DNA reads TGTGCCAGCAGCTTAAATCCTAGCGGGGTAGAGACCCAGTACTTC. This translates into CASSLNPSGVETQYF.

This clone was picked up one time. The chain links TRBV2 to TRBJ1-1; 7 positions match TRBD1. Germline CDR1 SNHLY, CDR2 FYNNEI. The V gene end was trimmed by 4 bases and the J gene end by 1 base; junction bases not matched to a gene: 3. The CDR3 runs 14 residues. Here the CDR3 reads CASSVQGGNTEAFF. In DNA form, the CDR3 reads TGTGCCAGCAGTGTTCAGGGGGGGAACACTGAAGCTTTCTTT.

The chain combines TRBV7-6 with TRBJ2-1; 7 nucleotides line up with TRBD1. The germline V gene has CDR1 SGHVS and CDR2 FNYEAQ. V was clipped by 5 bases and J by 9 bases; unmatched bases: 16. CDR3 length: 16 residues. The CDR3 spells CASSTPQGSGAREQFF. CDR3 coding DNA: TGTGCCAGCAGCACCCCACAGGGGTCAGGGGCACGTGAGCAGTTCTTC.

Turning to this clone: This CDR3 is missing its conserved last phenylalanine or tryptophan, likely due to a read error. The J gene is TRBJ1-2, the V gene TRBV28; D is possibly TRBD1 (5 bases). Germline V gives CDR1 MDHEN, CDR2 SYDVKM. The CDR3 consists of 15 residues. Trimming left V 7 bases short and J 4 bases short, with 19 bases between. CDR3 amino acids: CASTRLTPGGYGYTL. CDR3 bases: TGTGCCAGCACCCGATTAACCCCGGGGGGCTATGGCTACACCCTC.